This TCR beta chain was captured by sequencing in a study of blood T cell repertoires in COVID-19. Two consecutive negative NP/OP PCR tests, clearance, or resolved symptoms defined Cohort 3 recovery. Germline assignment: CDR1 MNHEY and CDR2 SVGAGI. V shed 0 bases and J shed 1 base, with 7 bases lying between them. This CDR3 spans 14 amino acids. Source study methods: It was from reference gene primer amplification that nucleated cell counts were estimated. Assay: immunoSEQ multiplex PCR; the TCRdb copy retains only in-frame clones and omits some. That table furnishes V, J and clone size, whereas the DNA furnished D and trimming. The sample yields 150,000 or so clones, around 84% seen once.

Sequencing was carried out using PBMCs or T cells enriched from blood (not recorded which). This clonotype originated in a woman between 45 and 60 years old who had recovered from COVID-19. V and J are TRBV6-5 and TRBJ2-7, with D unresolved. The CDR3 coding sequence is TGTGCCAGCAGTTACTCGGCCAGTTCCTACGAGCAGTACTTC. It codes for CASSYSASSYEQYF.